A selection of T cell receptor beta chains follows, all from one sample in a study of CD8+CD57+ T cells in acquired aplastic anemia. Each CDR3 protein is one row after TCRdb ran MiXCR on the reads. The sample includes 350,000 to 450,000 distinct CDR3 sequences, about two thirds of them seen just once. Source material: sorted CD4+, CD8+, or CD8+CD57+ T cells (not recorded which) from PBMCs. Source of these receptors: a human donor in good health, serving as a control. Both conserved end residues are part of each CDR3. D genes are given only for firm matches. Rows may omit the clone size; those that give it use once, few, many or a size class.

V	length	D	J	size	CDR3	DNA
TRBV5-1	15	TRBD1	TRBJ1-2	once	CASSPTGQALYGYTF	TGCGCCAGCAGCCCTACTGGACAGGCTCTGTATGGCTACACCTTC
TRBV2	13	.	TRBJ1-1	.	CASSRRSNTEAFF	TGTGCCAGCAGCCGCAGGAGCAACACTGAAGCTTTCTTT
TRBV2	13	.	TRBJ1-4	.	CASSRGIDEKLFF	TGTGCCAGCAGTCGGGGGATTGACGAAAAACTGTTTTTT
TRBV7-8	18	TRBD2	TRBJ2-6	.	CASSYLPGGEDAANVLTF	TGTGCCAGCAGTTACCTACCGGGAGGGGAAGATGCGGCGAACGTCCTGACTTTC
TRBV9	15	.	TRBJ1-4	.	CASSDRGGTTEKLFF	TGTGCCAGCAGCGATAGGGGGGGTACAACTGAAAAACTGTTTTTT
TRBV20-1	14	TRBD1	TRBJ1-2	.	CSARGDRDWYGYTF	TGCAGTGCTAGAGGGGACAGGGACTGGTATGGCTACACCTTC
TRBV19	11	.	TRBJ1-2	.	CASSKGDGYTF	TGTGCCAGTAGTAAAGGAGATGGCTACACCTTC
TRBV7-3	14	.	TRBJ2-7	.	CASSFGPRPYEQYF	TGTGCCAGCAGCTTCGGGCCCAGACCATACGAGCAGTACTTC
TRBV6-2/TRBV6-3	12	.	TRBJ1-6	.	CASSQRVRPLHF	TGTGCCAGCAGCCAGAGGGTCCGGCCCCTCCATTTT
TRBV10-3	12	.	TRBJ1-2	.	CAIRDGNYGYTF	TGTGCCATCAGGGACGGTAACTATGGCTACACCTTC
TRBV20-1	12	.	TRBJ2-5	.	CSASGEQETQYF	TGCAGTGCTAGTGGGGAGCAAGAGACCCAGTACTTC
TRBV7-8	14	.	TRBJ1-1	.	CASSVPGGDPEAFF	TGTGCCAGCAGCGTACCGGGGGGAGATCCTGAAGCTTTCTTT
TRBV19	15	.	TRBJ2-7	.	CASSPTGTVTYEQYF	TGTGCCAGTAGCCCCACCGGGACCGTTACCTACGAGCAGTACTTC
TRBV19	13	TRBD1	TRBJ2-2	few	CASIGRGLGELFF	TGTGCCAGTATCGGCAGGGGGCTCGGGGAGCTGTTTTTT
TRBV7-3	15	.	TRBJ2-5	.	CASRGRRSSQGTQYF	TGTGCCAGCAGGGGGCGGAGGAGCAGCCAAGGGACCCAGTACTTC
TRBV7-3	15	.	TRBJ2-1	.	CASSFQGVGNKELFF	TGTGCCAGCAGCTTCCAGGGAGTGGGGAACAAAGAGCTGTTCTTC
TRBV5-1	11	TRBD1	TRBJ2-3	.	CASSLGQGDVF	TGCGCCAGCAGCCTAGGACAGGGGGACGTTTTT
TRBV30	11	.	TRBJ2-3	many	CAFAGTDTQYF	TGTGCCTTCGCGGGGACTGATACGCAGTATTTT
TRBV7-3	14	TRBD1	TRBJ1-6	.	CASSRGLSISPLYF	TGTGCCAGCAGCAGGGGGCTAAGCATTTCGCCCCTCTACTTT
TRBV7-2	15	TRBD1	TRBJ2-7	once	CASSADRSPSYEQYF	TGTGCCAGCAGCGCGGACAGGAGCCCCTCCTACGAGCAGTACTTC
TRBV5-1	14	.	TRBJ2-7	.	CASSWNRLAYEQYF	TGCGCCAGCAGCTGGAATAGACTAGCCTACGAGCAGTACTTC
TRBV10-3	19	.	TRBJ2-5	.	CASSYPGQGREEQYFGPGF	.
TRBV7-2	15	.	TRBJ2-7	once	CASSLEAGGEYFGYF	TGTGCCAGCAGCTTAGAGGCTGGCGGGGAGTACTTCGGGTACTTC
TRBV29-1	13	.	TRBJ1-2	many	CSVFGGTVYGYTF	TGCAGCGTTTTTGGAGGGACTGTCTATGGCTACACCTTC